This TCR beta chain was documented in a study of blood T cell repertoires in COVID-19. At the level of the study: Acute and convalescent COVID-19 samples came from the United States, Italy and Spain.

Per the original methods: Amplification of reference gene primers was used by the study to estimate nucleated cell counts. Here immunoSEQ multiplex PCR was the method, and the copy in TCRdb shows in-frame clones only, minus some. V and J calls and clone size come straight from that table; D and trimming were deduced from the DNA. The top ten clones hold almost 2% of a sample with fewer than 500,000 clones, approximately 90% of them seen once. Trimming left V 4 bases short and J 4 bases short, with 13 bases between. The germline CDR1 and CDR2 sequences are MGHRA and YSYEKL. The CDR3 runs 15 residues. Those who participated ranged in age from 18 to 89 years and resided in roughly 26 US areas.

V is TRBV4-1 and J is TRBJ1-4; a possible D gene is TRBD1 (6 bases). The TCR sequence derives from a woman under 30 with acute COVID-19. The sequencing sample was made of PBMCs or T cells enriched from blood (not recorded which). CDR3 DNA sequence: TGCGCCAGCAGCCTCGGACAGCCTCATAATGAAAAACTGTTTTTT. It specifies CASSLGQPHNEKLFF.